These 15 T cell receptor beta chains were all obtained from the same sample, sequenced in a study of CD8 T cells in ankylosing spondylitis (TCRdb year 2017). Library construction relied on 5' RACE. This sample was sequenced with an Illumina HiSeq 2500. Using fastp at Q25 and MiXCR, TCRdb reprocessed the public reads and kept productive beta chains. Every entry covers one CDR3 protein and lists the most common genes and DNA from its rows. Across this sample there are over 150,000 distinct CDR3 sequences, with 10% to 15% seen only once. Jointly, the top ten make up approximately 15% of the sample. Sequenced: blood, either unsorted or a sorted T cell fraction (not recorded which). These receptors were collected from a male donor with ankylosing spondylitis or in good health (not recorded which).

The CDR3 coding sequence is TGTGCCAGCAGCGTAGCGGGGTACACCGGGGAGCTGTTTTTT. Translation: CASSVAGYTGELFF. J is TRBJ2-2 and V is TRBV9, with D possibly being TRBD2 (5 bases). Trimming left V 0 bases short and J 3 bases short, with 6 bases between. CDR1 and CDR2 from the germline V gene are SGDLS and YYNGEE. This CDR3 is 14 amino acids long. The entire variable domain, with the rest obtained from reference TRBV9 and TRBJ2-2, is as follows: DSGVTQTPKHLITATGQRVTLRCSPRSGDLSVYWYQQSLDQGLQFLIQYYNGEERAKGNILERFSAQQFPDLHSELNLSSLELGDSALYFCASSVAGYTGELFFGEGSRLTVL.

There are many counts of this clonotype. The chain employs TRBV4-1 and TRBJ2-1, with 12 bases identical to TRBD2. V was pared by 4 bases and J by 3 bases, with 4 bases of the junction left unmatched. Germline-derived CDR1 and CDR2 are MGHRA and YSYEKL. The CDR3 runs to 16 residues. The CDR3 spells CASSPGLAGYYNEQFF. CDR3 coding DNA: TGCGCCAGCAGCCCCGGACTAGCGGGGTACTACAATGAGCAGTTCTTC.

This chain connects TRBV12-3 or TRBV12-4 to TRBJ2-7, with a tentative D call TRBD2 (5 bases). Between the trimmed V and J ends, which lost 0 bases and 3 bases, there was a span of 6 bases. The CDR3 is made up of 13 amino acids. Here the CDR3 reads CASSLAGLYEQYF. The CDR3 nucleotides are TGTGCCAGCAGTTTAGCCGGACTCTACGAGCAGTACTTC.

The V and J genes are TRBV4-1 and TRBJ2-7, with TRBD1 matching over 12 bases. The CDR3 has 15 residues. The V and J ends lost 5 bases and 7 bases, in that order; junction bases with no gene match: 9. The germline V gene encodes CDR1 MGHRA and CDR2 YSYEKL. CDR3 DNA: TGCGCCAGCAGCTCCGACGGGACAGGGGGCTTTGAGCAGTACTTC. It yields the protein CASSSDGTGGFEQYF.

This clonotype was seen a few times. The chain carries TRBV7-9 and TRBJ2-5; D is undetermined. The CDR3 loop spans 13 amino acids. The germline gives CDR1 SEHNR, CDR2 FQNEAQ (reference sequence). Trimming stripped 5 bases from V and 4 bases from J, with 11 bases between. CDR3 nucleotide sequence: TGTGCCAGCAGCCCGGGTTGGGGAGAGACCCAGTACTTC. Translated, it gives CASSPGWGETQYF.

This clonotype was found a few times. The chain has TRBV3-1 and TRBJ2-3; 12 bases align to TRBD2. V dropped 4 bases and J dropped 0; count of bases not matched to a gene: 8. Per the germline V gene, CDR1 is LGHDT and CDR2 is YNNKEL (reference sequence). The CDR3 contains 18 residues. This chain's CDR3 is CASSPGLAGTSSTDTQYF. In DNA form, the CDR3 reads TGTGCCAGCAGCCCAGGACTAGCGGGGACCTCTAGCACAGATACGCAGTATTTT.

This clonotype was seen at least ten times. V and J are TRBV7-9 and TRBJ2-1; 10 nucleotides match TRBD2. Losses at the gene ends were 5 bases for V and 7 bases for J; bases not matched to a gene: 8. This CDR3 has 15 residues. Germline V gene sequence: CDR1 SEHNR, CDR2 FQNEAQ (reference sequence). CDR3 DNA: TGTGCCAGCAGCATTCTAGCGGGGGCTCTAAATGAGCAGTTCTTC. Protein sequence: CASSILAGALNEQFF.

The V and J genes are TRBV9 and TRBJ1-2; no clear D. The germline gives CDR1 SGDLS, CDR2 YYNGEE. There are 16 residues in the CDR3. The V and J ends lost 0 bases and 8 bases respectively, with 20 bases between them. CDR3 nucleotides: TGTGCCAGCAGCGTAGCTATAAGTGATCTGGCTCCGGGCTACACCTTC. This sequence encodes CASSVAISDLAPGYTF.

This clonotype was seen a handful of times. V usage is TRBV27 and J usage is TRBJ2-3, with D unclear. CDR1 and CDR2 from the germline V gene are MNHEY and SMNVEV (reference sequence). V was trimmed by 5 bases and J by 2 bases, leaving 11 bases between them. The CDR3 loop spans 14 amino acids. For the CDR3, the DNA is TGTGCCAGCAGTGCCCGGACGATCACAGATACGCAGTATTTT. It translates to CASSARTITDTQYF.

This clonotype was seen a handful of times. The V gene is TRBV4-2, the J gene TRBJ2-1, with no clear D. Trimming pared 0 bases from V and 8 bases from J, leaving 14 bases between. Germline V lookup: CDR1 LGHNA, CDR2 YNFKEQ. The CDR3 loop spans 15 amino acids. The CDR3 DNA reads TGTGCCAGCAGCCAAGAAACCCTGTTAAACGATGAGCAGTTCTTC. It encodes CASSQETLLNDEQFF.

This clonotype was seen only a few times. The genes are TRBV5-6 and TRBJ2-1; D gene unclear. CDR3 length: 11 residues. The V and J ends lost 4 bases and 5 bases respectively, with 4 bases between them. The germline V gene has CDR1 SGHDT and CDR2 YYEEEE. The CDR3 coding sequence is TGTGCCAGCAGCCGGGACAATGAGCAGTTCTTC. This encodes CASSRDNEQFF.

The chain uses TRBV15 and TRBJ2-5; the D gene is possibly TRBD1 (6 bases). The CDR3 totals 15 residues. The V gene lost 0 bases and the J gene lost 5 bases, with 13 bases spanning the gap. The germline gives CDR1 LNHNV, CDR2 YYDKDF (reference sequence). The CDR3 nucleotides are TGTGCCACCAGCAGAGAAAACAGGGTCTGGGAGACCCAGTACTTC. Protein product: CATSRENRVWETQYF.

This clonotype was recorded at least ten times. V gene TRBV12-3 or TRBV12-4 combines with J gene TRBJ2-3; D gene unclear. The CDR3 loop spans 12 amino acids. V was pared by 3 bases and J by 4 bases, with 5 bases between. CDR3 nucleotide sequence: TGTGCCAGCAGTTTCGGTTCAGATACGCAGTATTTT. The encoded protein is CASSFGSDTQYF.

This clonotype came up a few times. The chain combines TRBV27 with TRBJ2-5, with 8 bases matching TRBD2. V lost 6 bases, J lost 0 bases, and 9 bases stayed unmatched. The CDR3 runs 16 residues. Germline V gives CDR1 MNHEY, CDR2 SMNVEV (reference sequence). The DNA for the CDR3 is TGTGCCAGCAGCAAATCTCGCGGGGGGTACCAAGAGACCCAGTACTTC. It encodes CASSKSRGGYQETQYF.

The V call is TRBV5-5, the J call TRBJ2-7, with unresolved D. The CDR3 has 12 amino acids. V was clipped by 2 bases and J by 4 bases, with 7 bases between them. Germline CDR1 reads SGHKS; CDR2 reads YYEKEE (reference sequence). The CDR3: CASSFQKYEQYF. DNA of the CDR3: TGTGCCAGCAGCTTCCAAAAGTACGAGCAGTACTTC.